This T cell receptor beta chain stems from a study of CD8 T cells in ankylosing spondylitis. Overall study results and limits: Certain motif variants had earlier appeared in reactive arthritis synovial fluid and blood. Made up of fewer than 10 highly homologous variants, a TCR beta motif appeared characteristic of ankylosing spondylitis blood.

The CDR3 covers 14 residues. Germline-derived CDR1 and CDR2 are MNHEY and SVGEGT. Deletions cut 8 bases from V and 0 bases from J, with 12 bases between. Only a few counts were recorded for this clonotype. Its antigen remains unknown. Quantitative molecular-barcoded 5'-RACE generated the TCR beta libraries. TCRdb reprocessed the 5' RACE reads with MiXCR, giving one entry per CDR3 protein. The sample records more than 650,000 distinct CDR3 sequences, 10% to 15% being singletons. The receptor comes from a male donor with ankylosing spondylitis. The chain couples TRBV6-2 or TRBV6-3 to TRBJ2-3; D unresolved. The sample comprised blood, either unsorted or a sorted T cell fraction (not recorded which). CDR3 bases: TGTGCCAGCGGAAAGTTGTATAGCACAGATACGCAGTATTTT. Amino acids: CASGKLYSTDTQYF.